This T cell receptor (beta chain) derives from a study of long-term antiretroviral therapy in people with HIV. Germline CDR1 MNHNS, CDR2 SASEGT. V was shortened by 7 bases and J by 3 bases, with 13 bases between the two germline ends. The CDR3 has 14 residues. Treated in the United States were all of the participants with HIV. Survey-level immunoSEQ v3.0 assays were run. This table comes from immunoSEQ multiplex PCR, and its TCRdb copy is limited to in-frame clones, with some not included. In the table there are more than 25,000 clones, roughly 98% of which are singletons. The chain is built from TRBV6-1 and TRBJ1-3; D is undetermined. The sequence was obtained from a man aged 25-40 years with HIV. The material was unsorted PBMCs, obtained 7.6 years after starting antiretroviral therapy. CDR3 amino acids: CASTPVSFGNTIYF. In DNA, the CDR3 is TGTGCCAGCACCCCGGTCTCATTTGGAAACACCATATATTTT.